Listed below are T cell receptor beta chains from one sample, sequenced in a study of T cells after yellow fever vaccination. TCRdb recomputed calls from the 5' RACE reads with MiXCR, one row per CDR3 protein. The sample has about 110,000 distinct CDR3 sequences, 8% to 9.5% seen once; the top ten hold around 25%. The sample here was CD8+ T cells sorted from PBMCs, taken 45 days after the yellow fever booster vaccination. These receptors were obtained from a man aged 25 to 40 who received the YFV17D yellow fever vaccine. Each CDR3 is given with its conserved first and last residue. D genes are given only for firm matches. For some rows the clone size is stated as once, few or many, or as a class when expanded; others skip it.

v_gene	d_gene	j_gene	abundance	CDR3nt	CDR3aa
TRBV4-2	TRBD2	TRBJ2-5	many	TGTGCCAGCAGCCCCCGTTTAGCGGGAGTGGAGGAGACCCAGTACTTC	CASSPRLAGVEETQYF
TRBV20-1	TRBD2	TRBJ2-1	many	TGCAGTGCTGGAGGGACTAGTTTAAGGCGGGAGCAGTTCTTC	CSAGGTSLRREQFF
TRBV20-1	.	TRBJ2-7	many	TGCAGTGCCCTGACAGTCTACGAGCAGTACTTC	CSALTVYEQYF
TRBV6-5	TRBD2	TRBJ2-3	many	TGTGCCAGCAGTTATTCAGGCGGGAGCTCACGCACAGATACGCAGTATTTT	CASSYSGGSSRTDTQYF
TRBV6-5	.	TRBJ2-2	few	TGTGCCAGCAGTTACGATGGAGGGGAGCTGTTTTTT	CASSYDGGELFF
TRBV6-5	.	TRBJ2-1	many	TGTGCCAGCAGTTACTACGGCAATGAGCAGTTCTTC	CASSYYGNEQFF
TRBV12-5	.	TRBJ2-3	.	TGTGCTAGTGGTTTGGTACAGGGAGGAAGCACAGATACGCAGTATTTT	CASGLVQGGSTDTQYF
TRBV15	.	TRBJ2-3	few	TGTGCCACCAGACCCTTGGACACAGATACGCAGTATTTT	CATRPLDTDTQYF
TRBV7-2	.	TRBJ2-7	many	TGTGCCAGCAGGCTACCCCCAACCTACGAGCAGTACTTC	CASRLPPTYEQYF
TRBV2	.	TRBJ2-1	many	TGTGCCAGCAGTGGGGTTGCGGGCTCCTCCTACAATGAGCAGTTCTTC	CASSGVAGSSYNEQFF
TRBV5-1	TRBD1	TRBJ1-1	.	TGCGCCAGCAGCTCGGGACAGGCAAACACTGAAGCTTTCTTT	CASSSGQANTEAFF
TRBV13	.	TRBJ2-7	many	TGTGCCAGCCGTGCCCAGGGCACCTACGAGCAGTACTTC	CASRAQGTYEQYF
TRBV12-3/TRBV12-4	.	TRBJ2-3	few	TGTGCCAGCAGTTTATCCAGAAACACAGATACGCAGTATTTT	CASSLSRNTDTQYF
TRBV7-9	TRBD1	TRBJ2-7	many	TGTGCCAGCAGCAGGACAGGGGTCTACGAGCAGTACTTC	CASSRTGVYEQYF
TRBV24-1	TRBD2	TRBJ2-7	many	TGTGCCACCAGAAACAGCGGGAAGAGTTACGAGCAGTACTTC	CATRNSGKSYEQYF
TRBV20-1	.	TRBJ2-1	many	TGCAGTGCTACCGAGTCTTTAGATGGCGAAGAGCAGTTCTTC	CSATESLDGEEQFF
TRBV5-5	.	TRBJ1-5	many	TGTGCCAGCGGACCATATGGGGGCAATCAGCCCCAGCATTTT	CASGPYGGNQPQHF
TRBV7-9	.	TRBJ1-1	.	TGTGCCAGCAGCTCCCGGGTTGGTACCACTGAAGCTTTCTTT	CASSSRVGTTEAFF
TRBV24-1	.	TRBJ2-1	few	TGTGCCACCAGTGGGAATTTGGTCCGAGCGATGGGTTACAATGAGCAGTTCTTC	CATSGNLVRAMGYNEQFF
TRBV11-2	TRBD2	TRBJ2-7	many	TGTGCCAGCAGCCCCTTGTGGGCTAGCGGGAGTGCATGGTACGAGCAGTACTTC	CASSPLWASGSAWYEQYF
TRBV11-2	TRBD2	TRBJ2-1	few	TGTGCCAGCAGCTTAGTCGGGACTAGCGGGCCGAACAATGAGCAGTTCTTC	CASSLVGTSGPNNEQFF
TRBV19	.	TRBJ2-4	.	TGTGCCAGTAATGGGCCGGGCCAGGCCGAAATGGCTGCCAAAAACATTCAGTACTTC	CASNGPGQAEMAAKNIQYF
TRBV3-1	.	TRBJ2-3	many	TGTGCCAGCAGCCAAGGGCTGTTTCGACGGGAGTATGTAGATACGCAGTATTTT	CASSQGLFRREYVDTQYF
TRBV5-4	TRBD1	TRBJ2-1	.	TGTGCCAGCACCATGCCGGGACAGGAAAATAATGAGCAGTTCTTC	CASTMPGQENNEQFF
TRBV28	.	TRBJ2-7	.	TGTGCCAGCAGTTCGCGGGACAGTTACTACGAGCAGTACTTC	CASSSRDSYYEQYF
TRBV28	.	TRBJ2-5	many	TGTGCCAGCAGACATGACAGGGGAGGGCAAGAGACCCAGTACTTC	CASRHDRGGQETQYF
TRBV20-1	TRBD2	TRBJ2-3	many	TGCAGTGCCACTAGGACTAGCGGGAGGGCAGATACGCAGTATTTT	CSATRTSGRADTQYF
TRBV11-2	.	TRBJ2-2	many	TGTGCCAGCAGCTTTTCTACTCCCGGGGAGCTGTTTTTT	CASSFSTPGELFF
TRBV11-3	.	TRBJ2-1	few	TGTGCCAGCAGCTTAGTGGGAGGAGCACCCAACAATGAGCAGTTCTTC	CASSLVGGAPNNEQFF
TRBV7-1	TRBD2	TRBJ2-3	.	TGTGCCAGCAGCACCTTAGCCATAGCCGGGAGGTCGACCTGTAGCACAGATACGCAGTATTTT	CASSTLAIAGRSTCSTDTQYF
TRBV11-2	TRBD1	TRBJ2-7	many	TGTGCCAGCAGCGAAGGGACAGGGCTACGGGAGCAGTACTTC	CASSEGTGLREQYF
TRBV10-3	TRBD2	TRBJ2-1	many	TGTGCCATCAGTGAGTACTGGCGGGAGGGTCCCTACAATGAGCAGTTCTTC	CAISEYWREGPYNEQFF
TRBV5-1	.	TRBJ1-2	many	TGCGCCAGCAGCTCACGCCGGGAGCCTAACTATGGCTACACCTTC	CASSSRREPNYGYTF
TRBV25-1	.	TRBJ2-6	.	TGTGCCAGCGATGGAGGTAATGTTGGGGCCAACGTCCTGACTTTC	CASDGGNVGANVLTF
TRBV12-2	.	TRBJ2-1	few	TGTGCAAGTCGCTTTCCGATAAGGGAGAATGAGCAGTTCTTC	CASRFPIRENEQFF
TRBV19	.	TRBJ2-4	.	TGTGCCAGCATACCCCCAAACGGGTCCTCAAACATTCAGTACTTC	CASIPPNGSSNIQYF
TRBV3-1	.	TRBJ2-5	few	TGTGCCAGCAGCCAAGAATTGGGCCTGGGGGAGACCCAGTACTTC	CASSQELGLGETQYF
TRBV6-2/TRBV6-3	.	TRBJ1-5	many	TGTGCCAGCAGTTACGTTGGGGGGGAGCCCCAGCATTTT	CASSYVGGEPQHF
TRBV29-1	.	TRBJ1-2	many	TGCAGCGTTGTCACGGGGGCGGAGTATGGCTACACCTTC	CSVVTGAEYGYTF
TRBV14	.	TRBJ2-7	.	TGTGCCAGCGTCCAAGGGGTGAACTACGAGCAGTACTTC	CASVQGVNYEQYF
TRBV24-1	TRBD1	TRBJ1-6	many	TGTGCCACCAGTGATTTTCGGTCCCGGGACAGCTATAATTCACCCCTCCACTTT	CATSDFRSRDSYNSPLHF
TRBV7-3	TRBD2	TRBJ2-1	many	TGTGCCAGCAGCCCGAGCGGGAGGGCCGGAAATGAGCAGTTCTTC	CASSPSGRAGNEQFF
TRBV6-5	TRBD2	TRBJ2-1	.	TGTGCCGGCAGTTACTCGCCCGGGGGGGATGAGCAGTTCTTC	CAGSYSPGGDEQFF
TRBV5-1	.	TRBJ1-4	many	TGCGCCAGCAGCTTAAAGAGGGACGATGAAAAACTGTTTTTT	CASSLKRDDEKLFF
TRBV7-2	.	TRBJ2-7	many	TGTGCCAGCAGCTTAGCCCAGGACTCCTACGAGCAGTACTTC	CASSLAQDSYEQYF
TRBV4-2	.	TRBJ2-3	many	TGTGCCAGCAGCCAAAAAGGGGGGGGGTCCGATACGCAGTATTTT	CASSQKGGGSDTQYF
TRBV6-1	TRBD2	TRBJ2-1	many	TGTGCCAGCAGTCTAGCGGAAAGCTCCTACAATGAGCAGTTCTTC	CASSLAESSYNEQFF
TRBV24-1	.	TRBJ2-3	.	TGTGCCACCAGTGATCACGGAGATACGCAGTATTTT	CATSDHGDTQYF
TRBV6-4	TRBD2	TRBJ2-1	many	TGTGCCAGCAGTGACCCAACTGAGCCGACCGCGGGACTAGATGGCAATGAGCAGTTCTTC	CASSDPTEPTAGLDGNEQFF
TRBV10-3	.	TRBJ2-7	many	TGTGCCATCAGGGTAGGCACTGACGAGCAGTACTTC	CAIRVGTDEQYF
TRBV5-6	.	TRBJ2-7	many	TGTGCCAGCGCTCCGAGGGATTGGAGCGAGCAGTACTTC	CASAPRDWSEQYF
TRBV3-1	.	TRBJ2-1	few	TGTGCCAGCAGCCAAGATGTGGGAGGCGGCAATGAGCAGTTCTTC	CASSQDVGGGNEQFF
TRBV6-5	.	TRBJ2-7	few	TGTGCCAGCAGTTACTCCTCATCGGACTGGGGCTACGAGCAGTACTTC	CASSYSSSDWGYEQYF